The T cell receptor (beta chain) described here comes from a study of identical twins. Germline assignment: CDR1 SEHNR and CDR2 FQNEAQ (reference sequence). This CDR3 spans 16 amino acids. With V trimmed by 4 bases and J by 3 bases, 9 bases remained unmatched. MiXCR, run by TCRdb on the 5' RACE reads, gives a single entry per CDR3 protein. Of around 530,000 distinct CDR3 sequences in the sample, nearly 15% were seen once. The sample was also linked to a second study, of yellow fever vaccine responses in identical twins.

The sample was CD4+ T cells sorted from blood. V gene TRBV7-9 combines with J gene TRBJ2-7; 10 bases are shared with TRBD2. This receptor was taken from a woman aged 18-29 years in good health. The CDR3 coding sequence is TGTGCCAGCAGCTCCCTTACGGCTAGCGGGAGCTACGAGCAGTACTTC. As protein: CASSSLTASGSYEQYF.